The clone carrying this T cell receptor beta chain turned up a few times. This sample was included in a study of beta chain features in type 1 diabetes. The study reverse transcribed the entire isolated RNA, so it sequenced expressed TCRB transcripts. Profiled with immunoSEQ multiplex PCR; TCRdb holds only in-frame clones, not every one. The sample carries under 950,000 clones, 17% recorded once. Looked up from germline, CDR1 is SQVTM and CDR2 is ANQGSEA. The ends lost 7 bases at V and 4 bases at J; junction bases unmatched: 6. This CDR3 has 12 amino acids. Sequencing was performed on naive CD4+ T cells from blood. The chain carries TRBV29-1 and TRBJ1-2; TRBD1 agrees at 7 bases. This receptor was obtained from a woman aged 18-29 years in good health. The CDR3 reads CSAEWDSYGYTF. The CDR3, as DNA: TGCAGCGCAGAGTGGGACAGCTATGGCTACACCTTC.